This TCR beta chain is drawn from a study of T-cell memory formation after mild COVID-19. About the study: Largely, the TCR clusters proved donor specific. Notes on the study in general: CD4+ clones that contracted lay mainly in CM and EM; CD8+ ones lay in EMRA. Clones from the second wave (peaking day 37) had unconfirmed SARS-CoV-2 specificity. A second wave expanding day 15 to 37 was CD4+-biased; contracting clones were balanced.

Trimming removed 5 bases from V and 12 bases from J, with 19 bases in between. The length of the CDR3 is 13 residues. The V gene's germline CDR1 is DFQATT and CDR2 SNEGSKA (reference sequence). Via MiXCR, TCRdb re-called the 5' RACE reads, giving one row per CDR3 protein. The sample records about 440,000 distinct CDR3 sequences, around 20% being singletons. Worth noting for this clonotype: Its antigen is currently unknown.

The rearrangement uses TRBV20-1 and TRBJ1-4; D perhaps matches TRBD1 (6 bases). The source of this sequence is an adult woman who had mild COVID-19 (a few samples of this study predate the infection). Cell type and time point are not known. The material sequenced was PBMCs or a T cell subset sorted from them (not recorded which). The CDR3 is CSARDTTGRQLFF. CDR3 DNA: TGCAGTGCTCGTGACACCACAGGGAGGCAACTGTTTTTT.